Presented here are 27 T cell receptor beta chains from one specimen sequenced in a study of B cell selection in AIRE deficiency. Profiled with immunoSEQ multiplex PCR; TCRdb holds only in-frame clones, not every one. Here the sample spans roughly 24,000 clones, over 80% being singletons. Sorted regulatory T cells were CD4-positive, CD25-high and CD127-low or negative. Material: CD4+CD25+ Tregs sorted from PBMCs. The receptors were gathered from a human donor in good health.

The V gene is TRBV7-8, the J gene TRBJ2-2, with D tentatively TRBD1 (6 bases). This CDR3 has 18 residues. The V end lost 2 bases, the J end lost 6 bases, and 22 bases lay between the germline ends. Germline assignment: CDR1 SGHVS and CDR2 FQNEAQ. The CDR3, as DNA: TGTGCCAGCAGCTTAAGGGATGGGGGCAGGGGATCGGCCGGGGAGCTGTTTTTT. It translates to CASSLRDGGRGSAGELFF.

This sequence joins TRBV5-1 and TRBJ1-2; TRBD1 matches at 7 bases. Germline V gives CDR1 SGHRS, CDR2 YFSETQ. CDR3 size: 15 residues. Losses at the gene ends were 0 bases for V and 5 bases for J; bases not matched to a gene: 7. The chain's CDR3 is CASSLEGVQGYGYTF. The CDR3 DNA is TGCGCCAGCAGCTTGGAGGGTGTACAGGGGTATGGCTACACCTTC.

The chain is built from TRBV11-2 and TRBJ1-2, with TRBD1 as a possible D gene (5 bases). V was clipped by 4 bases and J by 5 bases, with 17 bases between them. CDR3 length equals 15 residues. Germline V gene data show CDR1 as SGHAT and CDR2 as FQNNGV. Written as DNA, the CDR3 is TGTGCCAGCAGCTATAGACAGCCCCCTGGGTATGGCTACACCTTC. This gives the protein CASSYRQPPGYGYTF.

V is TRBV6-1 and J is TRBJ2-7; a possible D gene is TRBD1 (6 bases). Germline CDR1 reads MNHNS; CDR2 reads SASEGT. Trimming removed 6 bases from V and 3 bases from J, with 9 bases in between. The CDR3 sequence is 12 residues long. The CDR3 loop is CASRTRGYEQYF. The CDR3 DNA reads TGTGCCAGCAGGACCAGGGGCTACGAGCAGTACTTC.

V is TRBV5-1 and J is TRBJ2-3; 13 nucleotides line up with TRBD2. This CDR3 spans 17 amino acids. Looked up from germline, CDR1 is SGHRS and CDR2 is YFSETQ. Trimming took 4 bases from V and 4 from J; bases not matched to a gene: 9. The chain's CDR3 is CASSPPLAGGPADTQYF. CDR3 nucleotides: TGCGCCAGCAGCCCCCCACTAGCGGGGGGGCCGGCAGATACGCAGTATTTT.

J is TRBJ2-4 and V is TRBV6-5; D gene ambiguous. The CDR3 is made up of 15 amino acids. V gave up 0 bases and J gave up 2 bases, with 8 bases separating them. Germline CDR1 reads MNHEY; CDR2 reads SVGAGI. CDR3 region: CASSYSTVTKNIQYF. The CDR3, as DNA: TGTGCCAGCAGTTACTCAACCGTAACCAAAAACATTCAGTACTTC.

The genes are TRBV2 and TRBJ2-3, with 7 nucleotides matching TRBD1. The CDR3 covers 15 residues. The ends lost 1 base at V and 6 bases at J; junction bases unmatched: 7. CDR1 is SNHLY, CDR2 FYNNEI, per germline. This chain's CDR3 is CASSEGGRGWDTQYF. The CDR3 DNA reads TGTGCCAGCAGTGAAGGCGGCAGGGGGTGGGATACGCAGTATTTT.

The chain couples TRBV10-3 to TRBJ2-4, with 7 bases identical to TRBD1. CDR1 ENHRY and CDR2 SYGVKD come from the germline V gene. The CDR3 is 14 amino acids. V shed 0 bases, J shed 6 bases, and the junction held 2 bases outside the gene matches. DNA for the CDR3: TGTGCCATCAGTGAGTCAGGGGGCAGAAACATTCAGTACTTC. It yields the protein CAISESGGRNIQYF.

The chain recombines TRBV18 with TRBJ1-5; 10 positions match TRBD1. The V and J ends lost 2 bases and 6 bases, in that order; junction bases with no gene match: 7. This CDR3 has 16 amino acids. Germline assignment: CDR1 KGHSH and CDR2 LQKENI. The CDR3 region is CASSPWTGGAGQPQHF. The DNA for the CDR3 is TGTGCCAGCTCACCATGGACAGGGGGAGCGGGTCAGCCCCAGCATTTT.

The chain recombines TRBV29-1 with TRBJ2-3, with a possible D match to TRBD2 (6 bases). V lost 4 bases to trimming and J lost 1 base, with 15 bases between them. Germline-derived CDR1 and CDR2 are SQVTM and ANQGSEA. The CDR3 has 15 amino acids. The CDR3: CSVGHLWRGTDTQYF. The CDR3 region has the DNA TGCAGCGTTGGACACCTCTGGAGGGGCACAGATACGCAGTATTTT.

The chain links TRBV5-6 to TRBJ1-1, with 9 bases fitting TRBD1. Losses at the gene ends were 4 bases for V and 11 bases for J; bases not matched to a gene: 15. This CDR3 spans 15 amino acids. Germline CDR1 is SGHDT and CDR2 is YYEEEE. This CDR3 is CASSTTGGSVRKAFF. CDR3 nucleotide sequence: TGTGCCAGCAGCACTACAGGGGGCTCAGTCCGAAAGGCTTTCTTT.

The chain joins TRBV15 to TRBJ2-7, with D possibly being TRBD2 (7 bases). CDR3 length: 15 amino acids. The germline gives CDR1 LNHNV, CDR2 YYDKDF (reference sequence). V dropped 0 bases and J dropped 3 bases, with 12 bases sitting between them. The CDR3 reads CATSRDRGGVYEQYF. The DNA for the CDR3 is TGTGCCACCAGCAGAGATAGGGGGGGTGTCTACGAGCAGTACTTC.

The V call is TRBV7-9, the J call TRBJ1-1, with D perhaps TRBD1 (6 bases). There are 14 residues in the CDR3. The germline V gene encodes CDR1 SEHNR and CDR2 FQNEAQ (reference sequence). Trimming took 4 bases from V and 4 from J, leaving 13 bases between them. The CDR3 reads CASSSQGWGTEAFF. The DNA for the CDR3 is TGTGCCAGCAGCTCACAGGGATGGGGCACTGAAGCTTTCTTT.

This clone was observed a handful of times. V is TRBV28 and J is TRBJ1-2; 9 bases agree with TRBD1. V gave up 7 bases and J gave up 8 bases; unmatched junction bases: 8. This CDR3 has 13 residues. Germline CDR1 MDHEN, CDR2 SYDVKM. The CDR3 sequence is CASTQQGARGYTF. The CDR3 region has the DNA TGTGCCAGCACTCAACAGGGGGCCCGAGGCTACACCTTC.

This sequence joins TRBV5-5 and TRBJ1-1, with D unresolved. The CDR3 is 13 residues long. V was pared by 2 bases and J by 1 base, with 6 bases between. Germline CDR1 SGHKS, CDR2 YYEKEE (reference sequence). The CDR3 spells CASSFYSNTEAFF. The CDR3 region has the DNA TGTGCCAGCAGCTTTTACTCGAACACTGAAGCTTTCTTT.

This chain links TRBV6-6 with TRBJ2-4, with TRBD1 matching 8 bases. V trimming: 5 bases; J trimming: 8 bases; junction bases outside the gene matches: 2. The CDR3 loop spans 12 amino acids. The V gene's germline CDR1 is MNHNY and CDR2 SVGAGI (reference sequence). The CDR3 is CASSRQGYIQYF. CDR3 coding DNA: TGTGCCAGCAGTCGACAGGGGTACATTCAGTACTTC.

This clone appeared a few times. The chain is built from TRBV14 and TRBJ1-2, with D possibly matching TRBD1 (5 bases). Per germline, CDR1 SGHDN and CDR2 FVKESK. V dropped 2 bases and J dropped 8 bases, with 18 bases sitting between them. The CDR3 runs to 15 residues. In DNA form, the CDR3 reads TGTGCCAGCAGCCAATCGTGGCAGGACAAAGGGGGCTACACCTTC. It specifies CASSQSWQDKGGYTF.

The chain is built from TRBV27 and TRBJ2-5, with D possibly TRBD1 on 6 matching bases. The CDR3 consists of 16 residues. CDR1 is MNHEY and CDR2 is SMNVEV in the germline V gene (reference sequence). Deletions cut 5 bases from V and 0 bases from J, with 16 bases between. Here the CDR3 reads CASSPRGTGYQETQYF. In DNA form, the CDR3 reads TGTGCCAGCAGTCCGAGGGGGACGGGGTACCAAGAGACCCAGTACTTC.

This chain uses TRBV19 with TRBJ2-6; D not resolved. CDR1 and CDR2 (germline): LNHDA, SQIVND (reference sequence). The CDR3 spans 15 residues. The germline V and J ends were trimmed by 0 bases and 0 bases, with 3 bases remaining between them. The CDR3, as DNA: TGTGCCAGTAGTATAGATCGCTCTGGGGCCAACGTCCTGACTTTC. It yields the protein CASSIDRSGANVLTF.

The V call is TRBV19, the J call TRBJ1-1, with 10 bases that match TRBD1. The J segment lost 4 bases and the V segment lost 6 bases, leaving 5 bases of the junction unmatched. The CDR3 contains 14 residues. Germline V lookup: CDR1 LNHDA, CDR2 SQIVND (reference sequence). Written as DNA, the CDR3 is TGTGCCAGTAGATACCGGACAGGGGGCACTGAAGCTTTCTTT. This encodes CASRYRTGGTEAFF.

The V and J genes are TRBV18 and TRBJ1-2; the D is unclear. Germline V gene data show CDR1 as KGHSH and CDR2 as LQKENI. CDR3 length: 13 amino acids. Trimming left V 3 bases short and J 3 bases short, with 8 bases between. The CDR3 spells CASSPVGDYGYTF. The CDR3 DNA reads TGTGCCAGCTCACCGGTGGGAGACTATGGCTACACCTTC. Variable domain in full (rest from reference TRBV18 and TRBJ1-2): NAGVMQNPRHLVRRRGQEARLRCSPMKGHSHVYWYRQLPEEGLKFMVYLQKENIIDESGMPKERFSAEFPKEGPSILRIQQVVRGDSAAYFCASSPVGDYGYTFGSGTRLTVV.

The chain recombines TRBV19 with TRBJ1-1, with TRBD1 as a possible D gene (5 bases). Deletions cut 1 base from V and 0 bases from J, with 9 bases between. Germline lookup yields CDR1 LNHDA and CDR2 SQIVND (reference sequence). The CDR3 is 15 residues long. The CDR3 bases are TGTGCCAGTAGTATAGTTGCAGGGTTGAACACTGAAGCTTTCTTT. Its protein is CASSIVAGLNTEAFF.

The CDR3 DNA follows: TGCGCCAGCAGCTTGGACGGGAAGGGGGTCATTCAGTACTTC. Translating it yields CASSLDGKGVIQYF. This sequence joins TRBV5-1 and TRBJ2-4, with D tentatively TRBD1 (6 bases). V was shortened by 0 bases and J by 9 bases, with 13 bases between the two germline ends. The CDR3 has 14 residues. The germline gives CDR1 SGHRS, CDR2 YFSETQ.

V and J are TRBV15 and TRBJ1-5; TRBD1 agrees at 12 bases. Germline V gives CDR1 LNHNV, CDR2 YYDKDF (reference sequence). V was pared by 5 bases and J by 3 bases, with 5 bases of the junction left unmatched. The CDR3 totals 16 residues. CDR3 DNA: TGTGCCACCAGCCGCGGGACAGGGGGCGTCAATCAGCCCCAGCATTTT. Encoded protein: CATSRGTGGVNQPQHF.

Here the CDR3 DNA reads TGTGCCAGCAGCCCCGGGACTCGACGCGGAGAGACCCAGTACTTC. Translated: CASSPGTRRGETQYF. The chain combines TRBV7-6 with TRBJ2-5; TRBD2 might be the D (6 bases). The length of the CDR3 is 15 residues. Germline-derived CDR1 and CDR2 are SGHVS and FNYEAQ. Trimming took off 5 bases at V and 4 bases at J, with 17 bases between the two ends.

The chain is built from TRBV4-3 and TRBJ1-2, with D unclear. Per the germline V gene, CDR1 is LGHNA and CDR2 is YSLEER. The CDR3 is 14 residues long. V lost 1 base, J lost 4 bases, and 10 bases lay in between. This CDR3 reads CASSQVSTSYGYTF. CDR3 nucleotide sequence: TGCGCCAGCAGCCAAGTTAGCACGTCCTATGGCTACACCTTC.

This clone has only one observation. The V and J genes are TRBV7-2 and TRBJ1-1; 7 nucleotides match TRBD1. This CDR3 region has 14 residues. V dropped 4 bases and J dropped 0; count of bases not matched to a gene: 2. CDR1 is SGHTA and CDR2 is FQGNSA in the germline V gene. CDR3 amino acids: CASSSGQLNTEAFF. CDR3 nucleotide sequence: TGTGCCAGCAGCTCGGGACAGTTGAACACTGAAGCTTTCTTT.